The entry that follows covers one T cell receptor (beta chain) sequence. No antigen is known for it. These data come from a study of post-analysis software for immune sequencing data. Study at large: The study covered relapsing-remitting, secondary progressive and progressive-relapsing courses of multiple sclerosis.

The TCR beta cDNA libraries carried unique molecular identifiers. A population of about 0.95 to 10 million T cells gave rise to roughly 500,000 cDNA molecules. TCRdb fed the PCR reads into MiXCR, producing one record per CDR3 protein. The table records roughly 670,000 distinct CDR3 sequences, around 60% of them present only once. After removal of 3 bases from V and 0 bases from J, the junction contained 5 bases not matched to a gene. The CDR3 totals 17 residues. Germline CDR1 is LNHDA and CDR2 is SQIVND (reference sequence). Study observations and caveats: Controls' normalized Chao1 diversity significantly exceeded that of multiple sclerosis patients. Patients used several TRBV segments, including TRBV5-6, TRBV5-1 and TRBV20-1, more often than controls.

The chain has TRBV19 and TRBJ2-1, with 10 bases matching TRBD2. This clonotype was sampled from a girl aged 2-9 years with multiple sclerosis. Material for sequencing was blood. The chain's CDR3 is CASSMGLALSSYNEQFF. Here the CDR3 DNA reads TGTGCCAGTAGTATGGGACTAGCGCTGAGCTCCTACAATGAGCAGTTCTTC.